These 16 T cell receptor beta chains share one sample of origin, sequenced in a study of T cell changes during pregnancy in multiple sclerosis. Using immunoSEQ multiplex PCR, the repertoire was profiled, and TCRdb retains in-frame clones only, with some absent. In the table there are 44,000 or so clones, under 90% of which are singletons. The starting material was peripheral blood, obtained in the first trimester of pregnancy. The receptors derive from a female donor in good health, enrolled as a control in a pregnancy study.

This clone was found once. V gene TRBV27 combines with J gene TRBJ2-1; 10 bases line up with TRBD2. Germline loops: CDR1 MNHEY, CDR2 SMNVEV (reference sequence). The V gene end was trimmed by 7 bases and the J gene end by 4 bases; junction bases not matched to a gene: 4. CDR3 length equals 14 residues. The CDR3 DNA sequence: TGTGCCAGCAATCTAGCGGGGGCGTACAATGAGCAGTTCTTC. It codes for CASNLAGAYNEQFF.

The V gene is TRBV10-3, the J gene TRBJ2-1, with 7 positions matching TRBD2. V was clipped by 6 bases and J by 6 bases; unmatched bases: 8. This CDR3 is 14 amino acids long. Germline CDR1 is ENHRY and CDR2 is SYGVKD. CDR3 nucleotides: TGTGCCATCAGGGGGAGCGGGAAGGGCAATGAGCAGTTCTTC. It translates to CAIRGSGKGNEQFF.

The genes are TRBV5-1 and TRBJ2-7; D possibly corresponds to TRBD2 (6 bases). Trimming shortened V by 2 bases and J by 4 bases, and 13 bases separated the two germline ends. The germline CDR1 and CDR2 sequences are SGHRS and YFSETQ. This CDR3 is built from 14 residues. The CDR3 spells CASSFWTGVYEQYF. The CDR3 DNA reads as TGCGCCAGCAGCTTCTGGACGGGGGTGTACGAGCAGTACTTC.

The genes are TRBV6-6 and TRBJ2-7; tentatively, D is TRBD2 (5 bases). Germline CDR1 reads MNHNY; CDR2 reads SVGAGI (reference sequence). The CDR3 is 10 amino acids. Between the trimmed V and J ends, which lost 11 bases and 6 bases, there was a span of 11 bases. CDR3 protein: CAVGLGEQYF. CDR3 coding DNA: TGTGCCGTAGGACTCGGCGAGCAGTACTTC.

The J gene is TRBJ2-3, the V gene TRBV29-1; 11 nucleotides align to TRBD1. V was clipped by 4 bases and J by 1 base; unmatched bases: 1. Germline assignment: CDR1 SQVTM and CDR2 ANQGSEA. This CDR3 has 14 amino acids. CDR3 nucleotides: TGCAGCGTTGGGGGACAGGGGGGCACAGATACGCAGTATTTT. This codes for CSVGGQGGTDTQYF.

The chain is built from TRBV9 and TRBJ2-1; 11 bases match TRBD2. V trimming: 4 bases; J trimming: 4 bases; junction bases outside the gene matches: 4. The germline gives CDR1 SGDLS, CDR2 YYNGEE. This CDR3 contains 15 residues. CDR3 in DNA: TGTGCCAGCAGCTTCACTAGCGGGAGTTACAATGAGCAGTTCTTC. Its translation is CASSFTSGSYNEQFF.

The rearrangement links TRBV4-3 to TRBJ2-5; TRBD2 agrees at 7 bases. Germline values: CDR1 LGHNA, CDR2 YSLEER. The CDR3 has 16 amino acids. Germline trimming cut 4 bases from V and 7 bases from J; bases unmatched to any gene: 15. DNA of the CDR3: TGCGCCAGCAGCCGAGATGGGAGGGACCGGGGGGTGACCCAGTACTTC. Translated: CASSRDGRDRGVTQYF.

This clone was picked up one time. This chain joins TRBV4-3 and TRBJ2-7; 7 positions match TRBD2. CDR1 is LGHNA, CDR2 YSLEER, per germline. With V trimmed by 1 base and J by 8 bases, 11 bases remained unmatched. The CDR3 has 15 amino acids. The CDR3 spells CASSQGGGPLTQQYF. In DNA, the CDR3 is TGCGCCAGCAGCCAAGGGGGGGGACCCCTTACCCAGCAGTACTTC.

This rearrangement joins TRBV7-9 to TRBJ1-4; 9 nucleotides agree with TRBD1. Germline V gene data show CDR1 as SEHNR and CDR2 as FQNEAQ (reference sequence). CDR3 length equals 14 residues. The V gene end was trimmed by 4 bases and the J gene end by 8 bases; junction bases not matched to a gene: 5. In DNA, the CDR3 is TGTGCCAGCAGCTCACAGGGGGCTAGGGAAAAACTGTTTTTT. This sequence encodes CASSSQGAREKLFF.

The chain employs TRBV5-1 and TRBJ2-3, with 8 positions matching TRBD2. This CDR3 contains 16 residues. CDR1 SGHRS and CDR2 YFSETQ come from the germline V gene. Unmatched junction bases numbered 11, after V lost 3 bases and J lost 5 bases. The CDR3: CASSSAGGASGDTQYF. CDR3 coding DNA: TGCGCCAGCAGCTCGGCCGGGGGGGCCTCGGGAGATACGCAGTATTTT.

The chain carries TRBV4-1 and TRBJ2-5; 12 bases map to TRBD2. V shed 5 bases and J 2 bases; nucleotides not matched to a gene: 3. Germline assignment: CDR1 MGHRA and CDR2 YSYEKL. The CDR3 is 15 residues long. The CDR3 nucleotides are TGCGCCAGCAGCGGCGGGACTAGCGGGCAAGAGACCCAGTACTTC. Its protein product is CASSGGTSGQETQYF.

The rearrangement joins TRBV29-1 to TRBJ2-3, with TRBD2 identical over 8 bases. V gave up 8 bases and J gave up 2 bases; unmatched junction bases: 9. CDR3 length equals 14 residues. Germline V gene lookup returns CDR1 SQVTM and CDR2 ANQGSEA. CDR3 nucleotide sequence: TGCAGCTACCTACAGCGGGGGCTCACAGATACGCAGTATTTT. Amino acids: CSYLQRGLTDTQYF.

CDR3 protein: CASSPFTGGSYNEQFF. The CDR3 bases are TGTGCCAGCTCACCATTTACAGGGGGTTCCTACAATGAGCAGTTCTTC. This chain joins TRBV18 and TRBJ2-1; 8 positions match TRBD1. The CDR3 spans 16 residues. The germline gives CDR1 KGHSH, CDR2 LQKENI. V lost 2 bases, J lost 1 base, and 4 bases stayed unmatched.

The chain carries TRBV7-9 and TRBJ1-1, with D hard to call. This CDR3 comprises 13 residues. From germline, CDR1 is SEHNR and CDR2 FQNEAQ (reference sequence). Trimming took off 5 bases at V and 1 base at J, with 8 bases between the two ends. Here the CDR3 reads CASSASENTEAFF. The CDR3 region has the DNA TGTGCCAGCAGCGCTAGTGAGAACACTGAAGCTTTCTTT.

V and J are TRBV7-3 and TRBJ1-3, with TRBD1 identical over 7 bases. CDR1 is SGHTA and CDR2 is FQGTGA in the germline V gene. This CDR3 is 14 amino acids long. Trimming took 5 bases from V and 8 from J; bases not matched to a gene: 9. The CDR3 is CASSRTNRGDTIYF. The CDR3, as DNA: TGTGCCAGCAGCCGCACCAACAGGGGCGACACCATATATTTT.

The rearrangement joins TRBV7-2 to TRBJ1-1, with D maybe TRBD1 (6 bases). Deletions cut 5 bases from V and 0 bases from J, with 10 bases between. The CDR3 totals 14 residues. Germline-derived CDR1 and CDR2 are SGHTA and FQGNSA. The CDR3 coding sequence is TGTGCCAGCAGCGTAACAGGGCTGAACACTGAAGCTTTCTTT. The encoded protein is CASSVTGLNTEAFF.